The clone carrying this T cell receptor (beta chain) is labeled as medium-sized. As yet, its antigen is unknown. Points from the study as a whole: The TCR gene usage of tumor memory CD4+ T cells clustered together with blood and lymph node memory CD4+ cells and with lymph node naive CD4+ cells. Tumor Treg TCRs overlapped most with tumor naive CD4+ cells.

CD25-based Treg depletion was applied to purified naive CD4+ T cells. Germline trimming cut 8 bases from V and 5 bases from J; bases unmatched to any gene: 8. This CDR3 is 13 amino acids long. The TRBV12-4/TRBJ1-2 clonotypes were amplified using barcode primers with ligated adaptors. TCRdb processed the multiplex PCR reads anew with MiXCR; each CDR3 protein has one entry. The table records over 550 distinct CDR3 sequences, 2.5% to 3.5% of them present only once. This clonotype was obtained from a female donor with breast cancer. The chain recombines TRBV12-3 or TRBV12-4 with TRBJ1-2, with 7 bases aligning to TRBD1. The sequenced material came from naive CD4+ T cells sorted from blood. As to subset: naive CD4+ T cells, CD4+CD45RA+CD25-. CDR3 region: CASLITGEYGYTF. CDR3 DNA sequence: TGTGCCAGCCTTATTACAGGGGAGTATGGCTACACCTTC.